The clone carrying this T cell receptor beta chain was observed a handful of times. Generated by immunoSEQ multiplex PCR, the TCRdb table keeps only in-frame clones and is missing some. The sample has about 6,200 clones; around 74% are singletons. The data were taken from a study of preoperative IRX-2 immunotherapy in early breast cancer. There are 16 residues in the CDR3. The ends were cut back, 2 bases at V and 5 bases at J, with 19 bases in the middle. Germline V gives CDR1 SGHNT, CDR2 YENEEA. Documented treatment: preoperative locoregional IRX-2 cytokine immunotherapy. Patients received preoperative, locoregional IRX-2 cytokine immunotherapy in a phase Ib study.

The chain has TRBV11-3 and TRBJ2-7; possibly TRBD2 for D (5 bases). Sequencing used tumor tissue, obtained before IRX-2 immunotherapy. This clonotype originated in a human donor with breast cancer. Written as DNA, the CDR3 is TGTGCCAGCAGCTTAATGGAGCTATCGGGGTGGAACGAGCAGTACTTC. Protein sequence: CASSLMELSGWNEQYF.